This T cell receptor beta chain was captured in a study of OX40 agonist ivuxolimab in advanced cancers. The CDR3 covers 11 residues. The germline V gene has CDR1 MNHEY and CDR2 SMNVEV (reference sequence). V lost 8 bases and J 2 bases, leaving 7 bases between the germline ends. Method: immunoSEQ multiplex PCR; TCRdb's copy keeps in-frame clones and lacks some. Among 75,000 to 100,000 clones listed, 84% were seen once. This TCR came from an adult with an advanced solid tumor such as melanoma, head and neck, liver or kidney cancer. The specimen was CD4+ or CD8+ T cells sorted from blood, collected in a trial of the OX40 agonist ivuxolimab. The chain employs TRBV27 and TRBJ2-7; tentatively, D is TRBD2 (5 bases). DNA for the CDR3: TGTGCCAGCTTTAGCGCCTACGAGCAGTACTTC. Its translation: CASFSAYEQYF.